One sample yielded the 5 T cell receptor beta chains listed below, sequenced in a study of somatic mutations in cytotoxic T cells in rheumatoid arthritis. Clones were read by immunoSEQ multiplex PCR, and TCRdb kept only the in-frame ones, dropping some. The table includes some 7,900 clones, around two thirds detected once. The sequencing input was CD8+ T cells sorted from blood. The source is an adult with rheumatoid arthritis.

V usage is TRBV4-3 and J usage is TRBJ1-1, with D possibly being TRBD1 (5 bases). Trimming cost V 5 bases and J 1 base, with 14 bases left between them. There are 15 residues in the CDR3. Germline V lookup: CDR1 LGHNA, CDR2 YSLEER. In DNA, the CDR3 is TGCGCCAGCAGCTTGGGGCGGGGATCGAACACTGAAGCTTTCTTT. As protein: CASSLGRGSNTEAFF.

V and J are TRBV2 and TRBJ1-4; 8 bases agree with TRBD1. The CDR3 runs to 14 residues. The J segment lost 5 bases and the V segment lost 11 bases, leaving 10 bases of the junction unmatched. CDR1 and CDR2 from the germline V gene are SNHLY and FYNNEI. CDR3: CAQMAGTGNEKLFF. The CDR3 DNA follows: TGTGCCCAGATGGCGGGGACAGGCAATGAAAAACTGTTTTTT. The variable domain in full, completed from reference TRBV2 and TRBJ1-4, reads EPEVTQTPSHQVTQMGQEVILRCVPISNHLYFYWYRQILGQKVEFLVSFYNNEISEKSEIFDDQFSVERPDGSNFTLKIRSTKLEDSAMYFCAQMAGTGNEKLFFGSGTQLSVL.

This clone has more than one count but fewer than ten. The chain links TRBV28 to TRBJ1-5, with 7 bases that match TRBD1. Trimming removed 6 bases from V and 5 bases from J; junction bases left unmatched: 4. This CDR3 has 13 residues. The germline V gene has CDR1 MDHEN and CDR2 SYDVKM. The DNA of the CDR3 is TGTGCCAGCAGCCACAGGGGCGATCAGCCCCAGCATTTT. Translating gives CASSHRGDQPQHF.

The CDR3 nucleotides are TGTGCCAGCAGTGGAGGGACTGGAAACACCATATATTTT. It specifies CASSGGTGNTIYF. This chain connects TRBV2 to TRBJ1-3; D is uncertain. V lost 4 bases to trimming and J lost 2 bases, with 6 bases between them. This CDR3 has 13 amino acids. From germline, CDR1 is SNHLY and CDR2 FYNNEI.

The chain links TRBV28 to TRBJ1-1; D may be TRBD1 (5 bases). The CDR3 is made up of 15 amino acids. V shed 2 bases and J shed 0 bases, with 10 bases lying between them. Germline assignment: CDR1 MDHEN and CDR2 SYDVKM. CDR3 coding DNA: TGTGCCAGCAGTTTAGTTAGACAGATGAACACTGAAGCTTTCTTT. It is translated as CASSLVRQMNTEAFF. The full variable domain, with the rest looked up from reference TRBV28 and TRBJ1-1, is DVKVTQSSRYLVKRTGEKVFLECVQDMDHENMFWYRQDPGLGLRLIYFSYDVKMKEKGDIPEGYSVSREKKERFSLILESASTNQTSMYLCASSLVRQMNTEAFFGQGTRLTVV.